This T cell receptor (beta chain) was identified in a study of CD8 T cells in ankylosing spondylitis. The CDR3 runs to 15 residues. The V gene's germline CDR1 is DFQATT and CDR2 SNEGSKA (reference sequence). Trimming cost V 3 bases and J 3 bases; bases outside gene matches: 8. In this sample, this clonotype turned up a few times. The antigen remains undetermined. Quantitative 5'-RACE was performed with molecular barcodes, and it yielded the TCR beta libraries. Each CDR3 protein is one row after TCRdb ran MiXCR on the 5' RACE reads. The table includes some 250,000 distinct CDR3 sequences, approximately 9% detected once. Study observations and caveats: What appeared characteristic of ankylosing spondylitis blood was a TCR beta motif of eight highly homologous variants. Reportedly, significant enrichment of disease-linked clones occurred in matched ankylosing spondylitis synovial fluid.

Material: blood, either unsorted or a sorted T cell fraction (not recorded which). This receptor was obtained from a male donor with ankylosing spondylitis or in good health (not recorded which). V usage is TRBV20-1 and J usage is TRBJ2-1; 7 nucleotides agree with TRBD2. The CDR3 sequence is CSASPTSGVYNEQFF. Written as DNA, the CDR3 is TGCAGTGCTAGCCCGACCAGCGGGGTCTACAATGAGCAGTTCTTC.